The TCR beta chain under discussion was sequenced for a study of cytomegalovirus exposure and HLA in healthy donors. Whole-study results and caveats: Common viral pathogens were later found to be apparently linked to several of the most significant clusters. As a later analysis showed, a missense DCLRE1C variant was linked to trimming of TCR beta V- and J-genes. Later examination showed HLA-associated TCR beta chains had greater clonal expansion than equally common others. There were some V segments, including TRBV6-2 and TRBV6-3, excluded as indistinguishable.

This CDR3 spans 14 amino acids. V dropped 0 bases and J dropped 2 bases, with 6 bases sitting between them. The germline CDR1 and CDR2 sequences are SGHTS and YDEGEE. About this clone: The antigen is undetermined.

The PCR employed 60 Vbeta primers together with 13 Jbeta primers. Sequenced by immunoSEQ multiplex PCR; TCRdb stores in-frame clones only, minus some. This sample has fewer than 250,000 clones, with 70% to 90% found just once. The V call is TRBV5-8, the J call TRBJ1-5; D is possibly TRBD1 (6 bases). This TCR was recovered from a young man in good health and CMV-seronegative. Sequencing was performed on PBMCs. The DNA of the CDR3 is TGTGCCAGCAGCTTGGGGACAGGCAATCAGCCCCAGCATTTT. Amino acids: CASSLGTGNQPQHF.